These 13 T cell receptor beta chains originate from one sample sequenced in a study of cytomegalovirus exposure and HLA in healthy donors. With 60 Vbeta and 13 Jbeta primers, the PCR was carried out. Some clones are missing from TCRdb's copy, which holds only in-frame ones; the method was immunoSEQ multiplex PCR. The sample carries roughly 190,000 clones, around 87% recorded once. Material: PBMCs. Receptors were obtained from a boy between 2 and 10 years old in good health and CMV-seronegative.

The V call is TRBV5-1, the J call TRBJ1-2, with D maybe TRBD1 (6 bases). The CDR3 extends over 13 amino acids. Germline assignment: CDR1 SGHRS and CDR2 YFSETQ. V dropped 4 bases and J dropped 6 bases, with 13 bases sitting between them. The CDR3 region is CASSPRGTDGYTF. Here the CDR3 DNA reads TGCGCCAGCAGCCCCAGGGGAACCGATGGCTACACCTTC.

The chain has TRBV6-1 and TRBJ2-3; 8 nucleotides align to TRBD2. CDR1 and CDR2 from the germline V gene are MNHNS and SASEGT. The CDR3 runs to 15 residues. The V gene end was trimmed by 4 bases and the J gene end by 5 bases; junction bases not matched to a gene: 8. The CDR3 loop is CASSGLARFLDTQYF. CDR3 nucleotides: TGTGCCAGCAGTGGACTAGCGCGGTTTCTAGATACGCAGTATTTT.

The rearrangement joins TRBV27 to TRBJ2-3, with TRBD1 matching 11 bases. This CDR3 spans 15 amino acids. The V gene end was trimmed by 4 bases and the J gene end by 5 bases; junction bases not matched to a gene: 5. Germline V gene data show CDR1 as MNHEY and CDR2 as SMNVEV (reference sequence). As DNA, the CDR3 is TGTGCCAGCAGTTGGGGGACAGGGGGAGTAGATACGCAGTATTTT. Its translation: CASSWGTGGVDTQYF.

The chain is built from TRBV27 and TRBJ2-3; TRBD2 agrees at 10 bases. Trimming removed 5 bases from V and 2 bases from J; junction bases left unmatched: 10. CDR1 and CDR2 from the germline V gene are MNHEY and SMNVEV (reference sequence). The length of the CDR3 is 17 residues. CDR3 nucleotides: TGTGCCAGCAGTAAACCCACTAGCGGGGAGCTCACAGATACGCAGTATTTT. This translates into CASSKPTSGELTDTQYF.

This chain uses TRBV19 with TRBJ1-5; perhaps TRBD1 as D (5 bases). CDR3 size: 13 residues. Trimming shortened V by 4 bases and J by 4 bases, and 8 bases separated the two germline ends. Germline CDR1 and CDR2: LNHDA and SQIVND (reference sequence). CDR3 protein: CASSTKGNQPQHF. The DNA of the CDR3 is TGTGCCAGTAGTACGAAGGGGAATCAGCCCCAGCATTTT.

The rearrangement links TRBV5-1 to TRBJ2-2; 8 positions match TRBD2. V lost 0 bases and J lost 1; bases outside the gene matches: 2. Germline CDR1 is SGHRS and CDR2 is YFSETQ. CDR3 size: 16 residues. CDR3 residues: CASSLGLARNTGELFF. DNA of the CDR3: TGCGCCAGCAGCTTGGGACTAGCGAGGAACACCGGGGAGCTGTTTTTT.

This sequence joins TRBV27 and TRBJ1-1; no firm D call. This CDR3 is built from 15 residues. Germline V gene sequence: CDR1 MNHEY, CDR2 SMNVEV (reference sequence). Deletions cut 7 bases from V and 1 base from J, with 16 bases between. CDR3 bases: TGTGCCAGCACCCCCGGAGCTGGAAGGAACACTGAAGCTTTCTTT. Translation: CASTPGAGRNTEAFF.

The chain is built from TRBV15 and TRBJ1-5, with a weak D call TRBD1 (6 bases). V shed 8 bases and J shed 7 bases, with 12 bases lying between them. CDR1 and CDR2 (germline): LNHNV, YYDKDF (reference sequence). The CDR3 has 12 residues. The CDR3 nucleotides are TGTGCCACCGCGAGGGACAAGCAGCCCCAGCATTTT. It is translated as CATARDKQPQHF.

This clone was recorded a few times. The CDR3 region has the DNA TGTGCCAGTAGTATGGTCGGAGATACGCAGTATTTT. Amino acids: CASSMVGDTQYF. This chain links TRBV19 with TRBJ2-3, with D uncertain. CDR1 is LNHDA, CDR2 SQIVND, per germline (reference sequence). This CDR3 has 12 amino acids. V was cut by 3 bases and J by 5 bases, with 6 bases left in between.

This chain connects TRBV9 to TRBJ2-7; 11 nucleotides match TRBD1. V lost 0 bases to trimming and J lost 4 bases; unmatched junction nucleotides: 3. Germline-derived CDR1 and CDR2 are SGDLS and YYNGEE. This CDR3 region has 15 residues. CDR3 nucleotide sequence: TGTGCCAGCAGCGTAGGCGGGACAGGGGGTTACGAGCAGTACTTC. Protein sequence: CASSVGGTGGYEQYF.

CDR3 loop: CASSRTGPVPYEQYF. CDR3 sequence (DNA): TGTGCCAGTAGCAGGACAGGACCAGTCCCCTACGAGCAGTACTTC. The chain joins TRBV19 to TRBJ2-7; 7 nucleotides line up with TRBD1. V was clipped by 6 bases and J by 2 bases; unmatched bases: 10. The CDR3 consists of 15 residues. Per the germline V gene, CDR1 is LNHDA and CDR2 is SQIVND (reference sequence).

The rearrangement joins TRBV5-6 to TRBJ2-1; D is unresolved. The CDR3 consists of 15 residues. V lost 4 bases and J lost 4, with 15 bases in between. Germline assignment: CDR1 SGHDT and CDR2 YYEEEE. The chain's CDR3 is CASSHKWAVYNEQFF. The CDR3 DNA sequence: TGTGCCAGCAGCCACAAGTGGGCCGTATACAATGAGCAGTTCTTC.

V gene TRBV6-1 combines with J gene TRBJ2-2, with 8 bases aligning to TRBD2. The CDR3 covers 16 residues. With 4 bases clipped from V and 4 bases from J, the junction kept 8 bases outside the gene matches. The V gene's germline CDR1 is MNHNS and CDR2 SASEGT. As DNA, the CDR3 is TGTGCCAGCAGTGTAACCCCGGGAGGGGCCACCGGGGAGCTGTTTTTT. This translates into CASSVTPGGATGELFF.